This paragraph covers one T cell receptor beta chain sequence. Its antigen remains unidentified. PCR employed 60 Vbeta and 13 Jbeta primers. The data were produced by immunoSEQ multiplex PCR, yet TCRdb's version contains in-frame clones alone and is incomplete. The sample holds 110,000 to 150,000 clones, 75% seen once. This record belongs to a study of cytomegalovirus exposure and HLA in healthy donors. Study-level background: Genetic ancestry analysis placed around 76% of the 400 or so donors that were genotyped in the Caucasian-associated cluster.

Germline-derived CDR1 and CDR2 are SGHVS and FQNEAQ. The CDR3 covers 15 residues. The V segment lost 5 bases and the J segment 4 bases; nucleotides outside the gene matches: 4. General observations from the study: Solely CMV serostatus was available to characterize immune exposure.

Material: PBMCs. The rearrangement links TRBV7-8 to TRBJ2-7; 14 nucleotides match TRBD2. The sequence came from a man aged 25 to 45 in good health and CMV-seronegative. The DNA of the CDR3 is TGTGCCAGCAGCCAGACTAGCGGGAGGGAATACGAGCAGTACTTC. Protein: CASSQTSGREYEQYF.